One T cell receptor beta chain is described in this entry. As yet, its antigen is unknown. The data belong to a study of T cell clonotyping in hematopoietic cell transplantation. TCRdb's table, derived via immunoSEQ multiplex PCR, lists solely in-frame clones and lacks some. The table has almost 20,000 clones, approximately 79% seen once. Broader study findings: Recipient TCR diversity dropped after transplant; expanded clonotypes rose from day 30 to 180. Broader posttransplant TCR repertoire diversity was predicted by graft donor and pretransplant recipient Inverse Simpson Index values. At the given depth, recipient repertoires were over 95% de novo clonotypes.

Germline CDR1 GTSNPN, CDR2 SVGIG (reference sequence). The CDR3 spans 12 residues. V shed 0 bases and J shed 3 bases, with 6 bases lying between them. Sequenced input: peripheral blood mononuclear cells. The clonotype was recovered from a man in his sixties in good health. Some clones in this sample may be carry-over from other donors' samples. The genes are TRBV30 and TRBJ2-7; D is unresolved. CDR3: CAWSVGSYEQYF. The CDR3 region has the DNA TGTGCCTGGAGTGTAGGCAGCTACGAGCAGTACTTC.